The present TCR beta chain was sequenced within a study of cytomegalovirus exposure and HLA in healthy donors. Study conclusions and caveats: Reportedly, diagnosis of cytomegalovirus status by the classifier showed high specificity and sensitivity. It was confirmed in vitro that a few of the CMV-associated chains were specific for CMV antigens. TCR sequences were mostly rare, though some public TCRs occurred in many donors.

As to this clone: The antigen remains unidentified.

The CDR3 contains 15 residues. V was shortened by 2 bases and J by 8 bases, with 16 bases between the two germline ends. Germline values: CDR1 MNHNY, CDR2 SVGAGI (reference sequence). TCRdb keeps only in-frame clones here, not all; method: immunoSEQ multiplex PCR. The data show 100,000 to 150,000 clones, approximately 94% seen once. The TCR originated in a man between 18 and 35 years old in good health and CMV-seronegative. The chain uses TRBV6-6 and TRBJ2-1; D perhaps matches TRBD2 (5 bases). Sequencing input: PBMCs. The CDR3 sequence is CASSYTGFLSDEQFF. CDR3 sequence (DNA): TGTGCCAGCAGTTACACGGGGTTTCTTTCGGATGAGCAGTTCTTC.